Each of the 22 T cell receptor beta chains below was sequenced from the same sample in a study of regulatory T cells in long-lasting Graves disease. Arm-PCR of CDR3 regions and iRepertoire HTBI primers were used to build TCR beta libraries. TCRdb called the multiplex PCR reads again in MiXCR, with one record for every CDR3 protein. This table holds fewer than 400,000 distinct CDR3 sequences, roughly 21% found once. Described time point: persistent/refractory GD, antithyroid drugs over 5 years with positive TRAb. Following extraction of RNA from PBMCs, that RNA was used to make the TCR library. Sequenced here: peripheral blood mononuclear cells (PBMCs), sampled when the disease was refractory, from a patient treated with antithyroid drugs. The receptors were gathered from a female donor with Graves disease.

For the CDR3, the DNA is TGTGCCAGCAGCTCCCAGGGAGCGGGGGGTATCGAGACCCAGTACTTC. It encodes CASSSQGAGGIETQYF. The chain uses TRBV7-2 and TRBJ2-5, with 9 positions matching TRBD2. Trimming cost V 4 bases and J 5 bases; bases outside gene matches: 11. Germline-derived CDR1 and CDR2 are SGHTA and FQGNSA. The CDR3 extends over 16 amino acids.

The chain is built from TRBV7-3 and TRBJ2-2, with 7 bases that match TRBD1. This CDR3 spans 13 amino acids. Per the germline V gene, CDR1 is SGHTA and CDR2 is FQGTGA. The junction had 3 bases not matched to a gene; V was cut back by 5 bases and J by 6 bases. The DNA for the CDR3 is TGTGCCAGCAGCCCTACAGGGGCCGGGGAGCTGTTTTTT. It translates to CASSPTGAGELFF.

This clonotype was seen more than once but under ten times. For the CDR3, the DNA is TGTGCCAGCAGCCCCGCCCCGTTGTCGCGCAATGAGCAGTTCTTC. Translation: CASSPAPLSRNEQFF. The V call is TRBV12-3 or TRBV12-4, the J call TRBJ2-5; D unclear. Near its end, the DNA agrees better with TRBJ2-1, so the J call may be wrong. The CDR3 contains 15 residues.

In its sample, this clonotype was seen many times. The CDR3 loop is CASSPSSRGQETQYF. The CDR3, as DNA: TGTGCCAGCTCACCGTCTTCCAGGGGTCAAGAGACCCAGTACTTC. V usage is TRBV18 and J usage is TRBJ2-5; D possibly corresponds to TRBD1 (6 bases). The CDR3 is 15 amino acids. V dropped 3 bases and J dropped 2 bases, with 13 bases sitting between them. CDR1 is KGHSH and CDR2 is LQKENI in the germline V gene.

The chain carries TRBV4-2 and TRBJ1-6, with 12 bases identical to TRBD1. Germline CDR1 is LGHNA and CDR2 is YNFKEQ. Losses at the gene ends were 4 bases for V and 5 bases for J; bases not matched to a gene: 3. The CDR3 has 16 amino acids. As DNA, the CDR3 is TGTGCCAGCAGCCTTGGGACAGGGGGCGATAATTCACCCCTCCACTTT. It translates to CASSLGTGGDNSPLHF.

Comments on this clonotype: A single base separates this from a much larger clone, so it may be a read error. The conserved final phenylalanine or tryptophan is absent from the CDR3, which likely points to a read error. The CDR3 nucleotides are TGCAGTGCTAGAGATCGGGGGTCTTATGGCTACACCTCC. Amino acid sequence: CSARDRGSYGYTS. The gene calls are TRBV20-1 and TRBJ1-2; a possible D gene is TRBD1 (5 bases). Germline CDR1 and CDR2: DFQATT and SNEGSKA (reference sequence). V dropped 0 bases and J dropped 5 bases, with 10 bases sitting between them. The CDR3 spans 13 residues.

V gene TRBV5-1 combines with J gene TRBJ2-5; TRBD1 matches at 9 bases. Per the germline V gene, CDR1 is SGHRS and CDR2 is YFSETQ. This CDR3 is 15 amino acids long. V gave up 4 bases and J gave up 4 bases; unmatched junction bases: 8. The CDR3 protein is CASSNNRGLRETQYF. As DNA, the CDR3 is TGCGCCAGCAGCAATAACAGGGGGCTTCGAGAGACCCAGTACTTC.

The J gene is TRBJ2-4, the V gene TRBV7-3; D remains ambiguous. The CDR3 has 15 amino acids. The V gene lost 5 bases and the J gene lost 6 bases, with 17 bases spanning the gap. CDR1 and CDR2 from the germline V gene are SGHTA and FQGTGA. CDR3 bases: TGTGCCAGCAGCCCCTCGGGTTCAGCTGGAAACATTCAGTACTTC. Translated, it gives CASSPSGSAGNIQYF.

This clonotype has a handful of counts. The chain has TRBV20-1 and TRBJ2-7; the D is unclear. Per the germline V gene, CDR1 is DFQATT and CDR2 is SNEGSKA (reference sequence). V was cut by 0 bases and J by 2 bases, with 11 bases left in between. This CDR3 comprises 14 residues. In DNA, the CDR3 is TGCAGTGCTAGAGATCCGAGACAAGCCTACGAGCAGTACTTC. It encodes CSARDPRQAYEQYF.

This clonotype has only a few counts. V and J are TRBV12-3 or TRBV12-4 and TRBJ1-3; D ambiguous. Deletions cut 1 base from V and 9 bases from J, with 7 bases between. This CDR3 contains 12 residues. CDR3 in DNA: TGTGCCAGCAGTTTAGGGGCCGGCACCATATATTTT. The encoded protein is CASSLGAGTIYF.

This clonotype was counted ten times or more. The V gene is TRBV11-1, the J gene TRBJ1-1; D may be TRBD1 (6 bases). This CDR3 is built from 15 residues. Germline CDR1 SGHAT, CDR2 FQDESV (reference sequence). Between the trimmed V and J ends, which lost 5 bases and 3 bases, there was a span of 16 bases. CDR3 region: CASSELQGGYTEAFF. CDR3 coding DNA: TGTGCCAGCAGCGAACTACAAGGGGGGTACACTGAAGCTTTCTTT.

The chain links TRBV10-3 to TRBJ1-1; D remains unclear. The germline CDR1 and CDR2 sequences are ENHRY and SYGVKD. The CDR3 contains 12 residues. V was clipped by 6 bases and J by 5 bases, with 10 bases between them. The CDR3 is CAISNTVTEAFF. CDR3 sequence (DNA): TGTGCCATCAGCAATACGGTGACTGAAGCTTTCTTT.

This clonotype was picked up a small number of times. The chain recombines TRBV7-9 with TRBJ1-5; TRBD1 matches at 12 bases. Germline values: CDR1 SEHNR, CDR2 FQNEAQ (reference sequence). CDR3 size: 16 residues. The ends lost 5 bases at V and 1 base at J; junction bases unmatched: 3. The CDR3: CASSGGTGGSNQPQHF. The CDR3 DNA follows: TGTGCCAGCAGCGGTGGGACAGGGGGCAGCAATCAGCCCCAGCATTTT. The whole variable domain, filled in from reference TRBV7-9 and TRBJ1-5, reads DTGVSQNPRHKITKRGQNVTFRCDPISEHNRLYWYRQTLGQGPEFLTYFQNEAQLEKSRLLSDRFSAERPKGSFSTLEIQRTEQGDSAMYLCASSGGTGGSNQPQHFGDGTRLSIL.

This chain joins TRBV5-6 and TRBJ2-5; 14 nucleotides align to TRBD2. This CDR3 contains 19 residues. V gave up 0 bases and J gave up 3 bases; unmatched junction bases: 10. CDR1 is SGHDT, CDR2 YYEEEE, per germline. CDR3 residues: CASSLARTSGGTPEETQYF. The CDR3 DNA is TGTGCCAGCAGCTTGGCCCGGACTAGCGGGGGGACTCCTGAAGAGACCCAGTACTTC.

In its sample, this clonotype was seen many times. The V and J genes are TRBV7-9 and TRBJ1-2; 7 nucleotides agree with TRBD1. J was trimmed by 4 bases and V by 1 base; bases with no gene match: 6. CDR1 is SEHNR and CDR2 is FQNEAQ in the germline V gene (reference sequence). The length of the CDR3 is 15 residues. CDR3 DNA sequence: TGTGCCAGCAGCTTAGGGGACAGTTTGCTCTATGGCTACACCTTC. Translated, it gives CASSLGDSLLYGYTF.

This chain joins TRBV30 and TRBJ2-1; 7 positions match TRBD2. With 1 base clipped from V and 3 bases from J, the junction kept 12 bases outside the gene matches. Germline-derived CDR1 and CDR2 are GTSNPN and SVGIG (reference sequence). The CDR3 loop spans 17 amino acids. CDR3 DNA sequence: TGTGCCTGGAGTGACGTTGCCGGGAGGATGAACTACAATGAGCAGTTCTTC. The encoded protein is CAWSDVAGRMNYNEQFF.

The table lists this clonotype with many counts. This rearrangement joins TRBV14 to TRBJ1-1, with D uncertain. Trimming removed 8 bases from V and 0 bases from J, with 10 bases in between. This CDR3 spans 13 amino acids. Germline values: CDR1 SGHDN, CDR2 FVKESK. The CDR3 bases are TGTGCCAGCTCAATCAAGATGAACACTGAAGCTTTCTTT. Amino acid sequence: CASSIKMNTEAFF.

This clonotype has more than one count but fewer than ten. V usage is TRBV2 and J usage is TRBJ2-3; tentative D call: TRBD1 (6 bases). Trimming cost V 3 bases and J 4 bases, with 14 bases left between them. The CDR3 runs to 15 residues. Germline V gene data show CDR1 as SNHLY and CDR2 as FYNNEI. CDR3 protein: CASSDAGQGPDTQYF. Written as DNA, the CDR3 is TGTGCCAGCAGTGACGCGGGCCAGGGGCCAGATACGCAGTATTTT.

The CDR3 DNA reads as TGTGCCAGCAGTTATCCCCCAGACAGGGGGCGAAACGGCGGGTACGAGCAGTACTTC. Translated: CASSYPPDRGRNGGYEQYF. The rearrangement links TRBV2 to TRBJ2-7; 10 nucleotides agree with TRBD1. There are 19 residues in the CDR3. Germline CDR1 and CDR2: SNHLY and FYNNEI. V was pared by 5 bases and J by 4 bases, with 20 bases of the junction left unmatched.

This clonotype was observed a handful of times. V gene TRBV25-1 combines with J gene TRBJ1-6; D unresolved. V was cut by 7 bases and J by 12 bases, with 19 bases left in between. This CDR3 comprises 14 residues. The V gene's germline CDR1 is MGHDK and CDR2 SYGVNS. CDR3 loop: CASTPPGGVGPLHF. In DNA form, the CDR3 reads TGTGCCAGCACCCCACCCGGCGGGGTTGGACCCCTCCACTTT.

This rearrangement joins TRBV5-1 to TRBJ2-5, with a weak D call TRBD2 (6 bases). The CDR3 contains 13 residues. The V end was cut by 2 bases, the J end by 3 bases, with 8 bases between. The V gene's germline CDR1 is SGHRS and CDR2 YFSETQ. The CDR3 region is CASSFVAEETQYF. As DNA, the CDR3 is TGCGCCAGCAGCTTTGTAGCGGAAGAGACCCAGTACTTC.

The rearrangement links TRBV20-1 to TRBJ1-4; D perhaps matches TRBD1 (6 bases). The germline CDR1 and CDR2 sequences are DFQATT and SNEGSKA (reference sequence). Trimming removed 3 bases at V and 8 bases at J, with 16 bases between. CDR3 length equals 14 residues. CDR3 sequence (DNA): TGCAGTGCTAGGGCGGGGGGCCTGAGGGAAAAACTGTTTTTT. This translates into CSARAGGLREKLFF.